The 23 T cell receptor beta chains below all came from one sample that was sequenced in a study of vaccination and CD4 T cells after COVID-19 (dated by TCRdb to between 2021 and 2024). Read against the paper, the sample's treatment or condition label means: roughly 11-day PBMC culture with coronavirus spike peptide pools or control peptides (ViraFEST assay). Library generation was performed with PCR. The reads were generated on an Illumina iSeq 100. At the Johns Hopkins FTIC core, DNA from the cultured CD4+ T cells underwent TCR sequencing with the Oncomine TCR Beta short-read assay. TCRdb itself trimmed the public reads at Q25 with fastp, ran MiXCR and retained productive beta chains. Identical CDR3 proteins give one entry, which carries the most common genes and DNA. The sample table holds tens of thousands of distinct CDR3 sequences, of which about half were seen once. The ten largest clones add up to about 9.4% of the sample.

No antigen has been identified for these receptors. Sequencing used CD4+ T cells from blood, cultured in vitro. These receptors were taken from a human donor who had recovered from COVID-19.

V usage is TRBV7-3 and J usage is TRBJ2-7; D is unresolved. Germline V gives CDR1 SGHTA, CDR2 FQGTGA. The CDR3 contains 17 residues. Trimming took 6 bases from V and 0 from J, leaving 21 bases between them. The CDR3 DNA is TGTGCCAGCAGAGAGCCCGACATCCCCTTTCTCTCCTACGAGCAGTACTTC. Translating it yields CASREPDIPFLSYEQYF.

The rearrangement links TRBV2 to TRBJ1-2; D possibly corresponds to TRBD1 (5 bases). The CDR3 loop spans 14 amino acids. Germline CDR1 reads SNHLY; CDR2 reads FYNNEI. Trimming took 7 bases from V and 8 from J, leaving 20 bases between them. Written as DNA, the CDR3 is TGTGCCAGCAAGCCGGCAGGGTCTCAAGAGGGCTACACCTTC. Amino acid sequence: CASKPAGSQEGYTF.

The chain recombines TRBV28 with TRBJ1-1, with D possibly matching TRBD1 (6 bases). Germline CDR1 MDHEN, CDR2 SYDVKM. Trimming took 5 bases from V and 4 from J, leaving 14 bases between them. The CDR3 runs to 14 residues. The CDR3 region has the DNA TGTGCCAGCAGTCGCCCAACAGGGAGCACTGAAGCTTTCTTT. Residues: CASSRPTGSTEAFF.

The chain carries TRBV27 and TRBJ2-7; possible D gene TRBD2, 6 bases. V was cut by 6 bases and J by 2 bases, with 17 bases left in between. The CDR3 sequence is 15 residues long. Germline V gives CDR1 MNHEY, CDR2 SMNVEV (reference sequence). The CDR3 protein is CASSLILGLTYEQYF. The CDR3 nucleotides are TGTGCCAGCAGCCTAATCCTAGGACTAACCTACGAGCAGTACTTC.

The V call is TRBV6-5, the J call TRBJ2-7; 10 bases fit TRBD2. The trim removed 0 bases at V and 5 bases at J, leaving 7 bases unmatched. The CDR3 covers 16 residues. Germline values: CDR1 MNHEY, CDR2 SVGAGI. CDR3 sequence reads: CASSYSGLAGANEQYF. As DNA, the CDR3 is TGTGCCAGCAGTTACTCGGGTCTAGCGGGAGCCAACGAGCAGTACTTC.

The V and J genes are TRBV18 and TRBJ2-2; TRBD2 matches 8 bases. Per the germline V gene, CDR1 is KGHSH and CDR2 is LQKENI. The CDR3 sequence is 17 residues long. Trimming at V came to 3 bases and at J to 2 bases, leaving 8 bases not matched to a gene. For the CDR3, the DNA is TGTGCCAGCTCACCGGTCGGCGGGAGGCGAAACACCGGGGAGCTGTTTTTT. Its translation is CASSPVGGRRNTGELFF.

This clonotype was observed a few times. The V gene is TRBV11-3, the J gene TRBJ1-2; a weak D match, TRBD1 (5 bases). CDR3 size: 13 residues. Germline CDR1 and CDR2: SGHNT and YENEEA. Trimming shortened V by 5 bases and J by 8 bases, and 15 bases separated the two germline ends. CDR3 DNA sequence: TGTGCCAGCAGCCCTACAGGTGGCAACGGCTACACCTTC. Protein sequence: CASSPTGGNGYTF.

Here the CDR3 DNA reads TGTGCCAGCAGCTTAAGACAGGGGGAGCTGTTTTTT. It translates to CASSLRQGELFF. The chain uses TRBV11-1 and TRBJ2-2; D possibly corresponds to TRBD1 (5 bases). The CDR3 loop spans 12 amino acids. Trimming took 2 bases from V and 8 from J, leaving 6 bases between them. Germline loops: CDR1 SGHAT, CDR2 FQDESV (reference sequence).

This clonotype was seen more than once but under ten times. This chain links TRBV15 with TRBJ2-4; D unresolved. The CDR3 sequence is 13 residues long. Germline CDR1 and CDR2: LNHNV and YYDKDF (reference sequence). Trimming took off 4 bases at V and 7 bases at J, with 11 bases between the two ends. The CDR3 sequence: CATSTSILNIQYF. The CDR3 region has the DNA TGTGCCACCAGCACCTCAATCTTGAACATTCAGTACTTC.

This clonotype is judged medium-sized. V and J are TRBV21-1 and TRBJ2-7; the table's TRBD2 call for D was not verified on the DNA. TRBV21-1 is classified as a pseudogene. The length of the CDR3 is 17 residues. The CDR3 coding sequence is TGTGCCAGCACGGGGACTAGCGGGCCCCGAGACACCTACGAGCAGTACTTC. Residues: CASTGTSGPRDTYEQYF.

This clonotype was detected a few times. This rearrangement joins TRBV6-5 to TRBJ1-1; D possibly corresponds to TRBD1 (6 bases). Germline assignment: CDR1 MNHEY and CDR2 SVGAGI. There are 14 residues in the CDR3. The V end was cut by 4 bases, the J end by 1 base, with 10 bases between. The CDR3 protein is CASSLGGQNTEAFF. CDR3 DNA sequence: TGTGCCAGCAGTTTGGGGGGCCAGAACACTGAAGCTTTCTTT.

This clonotype was counted between two and nine times. This chain uses TRBV2 with TRBJ1-2; 8 positions match TRBD1. Trimming took 4 bases from V and 4 from J; bases not matched to a gene: 8. The CDR3 is 15 residues long. Germline CDR1 is SNHLY and CDR2 is FYNNEI. The CDR3 reads CASSGGGQEGYGYTF. The CDR3 DNA reads TGTGCCAGCAGTGGCGGGGGACAGGAAGGCTATGGCTACACCTTC.

V gene TRBV20-1 combines with J gene TRBJ1-1; 7 positions match TRBD1. Trimming took 5 bases from V and 2 from J; bases not matched to a gene: 5. The CDR3 consists of 13 residues. Germline V lookup: CDR1 DFQATT, CDR2 SNEGSKA (reference sequence). The CDR3 loop reads CSAPGQTNTEAFF. The CDR3 coding sequence is TGCAGTGCTCCGGGACAGACTAACACTGAAGCTTTCTTT.

The chain has TRBV29-1 and TRBJ2-3; 7 bases map to TRBD2. This CDR3 is built from 14 residues. The J segment lost 4 bases and the V segment lost 2 bases, leaving 6 bases of the junction unmatched. Germline V gene data show CDR1 as SQVTM and CDR2 as ANQGSEA. As DNA, the CDR3 is TGCAGCGTTGAACGGCGGGAGAATCCAGATACGCAGTATTTT. It codes for CSVERRENPDTQYF.

J is TRBJ2-7 and V is TRBV4-1; TRBD2 aligns across 13 bases. Looked up from germline, CDR1 is MGHRA and CDR2 is YSYEKL. This CDR3 contains 17 residues. After removal of 3 bases from V and 5 bases from J, the junction contained 10 bases not matched to a gene. The CDR3 here is CASSQLGLAGVGHEQYF. CDR3 bases: TGCGCCAGCAGCCAGCTCGGACTAGCGGGAGTGGGACACGAGCAGTACTTC.

This sequence joins TRBV25-1 and TRBJ1-2, with no clear D. This CDR3 spans 12 amino acids. Per germline, CDR1 MGHDK and CDR2 SYGVNS. Trimming pared 5 bases from V and 3 bases from J, leaving 7 bases between. The CDR3 loop is CASSRRDYGYTF. In DNA, the CDR3 is TGTGCCAGCAGTCGTCGGGACTATGGCTACACCTTC.

The chain links TRBV28 to TRBJ2-3, with 15 bases identical to TRBD2. From germline, CDR1 is MDHEN and CDR2 SYDVKM. There are 17 residues in the CDR3. V shed 8 bases, J shed 2 bases, and the junction held 8 bases outside the gene matches. As DNA, the CDR3 is TGTGCCAGCGGGGGACTAGCGGGAGGAATCGACACAGATACGCAGTATTTT. This codes for CASGGLAGGIDTDTQYF.

This clonotype has only a few counts. This chain uses TRBV6-5 with TRBJ1-2; a possible D gene is TRBD1 (6 bases). In germline, CDR1 is MNHEY, CDR2 SVGAGI. This CDR3 region has 14 residues. V was trimmed by 4 bases and J by 6 bases, leaving 15 bases between them. CDR3 loop: CASSWTALEDGYTF. The CDR3 coding sequence is TGTGCCAGCAGTTGGACAGCCCTGGAAGATGGCTACACCTTC.

In its sample, this clonotype was seen a few times. This chain links TRBV6-1 with TRBJ1-1; D not resolved. V was shortened by 9 bases and J by 1 base, with 9 bases between the two germline ends. This CDR3 is 12 amino acids long. CDR1 and CDR2 (germline): MNHNS, SASEGT. CDR3: CASTRRNTEAFF. For the CDR3, the DNA is TGTGCCAGTACACGACGGAACACTGAAGCTTTCTTT.

The V gene is TRBV19, the J gene TRBJ2-7; D is uncertain. Germline-derived CDR1 and CDR2 are LNHDA and SQIVND (reference sequence). The CDR3 is made up of 10 amino acids. Trimming stripped 4 bases from V and 5 bases from J, with 3 bases between. The CDR3: CASSKNEQYF. CDR3 nucleotides: TGTGCCAGTAGTAAGAACGAGCAGTACTTC.

This rearrangement joins TRBV20-1 to TRBJ1-1; D perhaps matches TRBD1 (5 bases). This CDR3 comprises 12 residues. V was pared by 6 bases and J by 0 bases, with 8 bases between. CDR1 is DFQATT, CDR2 SNEGSKA, per germline (reference sequence). The CDR3 region is CSAKGMNTEAFF. CDR3 bases: TGCAGTGCAAAGGGGATGAACACTGAAGCTTTCTTT.

The chain combines TRBV7-2 with TRBJ2-7; perhaps TRBD1 as D (5 bases). Germline V gives CDR1 SGHTA, CDR2 FQGNSA. The CDR3 has 12 residues. V was shortened by 5 bases and J by 3 bases, with 8 bases between the two germline ends. CDR3 protein: CASSRGRYEQYF. The CDR3 nucleotides read TGTGCCAGCAGCAGGGGCCGCTACGAGCAGTACTTC.

This rearrangement joins TRBV19 to TRBJ1-2; perhaps TRBD1 as D (6 bases). The V end was cut by 5 bases, the J end by 2 bases, with 18 bases between. The CDR3 is 16 amino acids. Germline V gives CDR1 LNHDA, CDR2 SQIVND (reference sequence). Written as DNA, the CDR3 is TGTGCCAGTAGTTCGGGTCCGGGACAAAGAAACTATGGCTACACCTTC. This translates into CASSSGPGQRNYGYTF.